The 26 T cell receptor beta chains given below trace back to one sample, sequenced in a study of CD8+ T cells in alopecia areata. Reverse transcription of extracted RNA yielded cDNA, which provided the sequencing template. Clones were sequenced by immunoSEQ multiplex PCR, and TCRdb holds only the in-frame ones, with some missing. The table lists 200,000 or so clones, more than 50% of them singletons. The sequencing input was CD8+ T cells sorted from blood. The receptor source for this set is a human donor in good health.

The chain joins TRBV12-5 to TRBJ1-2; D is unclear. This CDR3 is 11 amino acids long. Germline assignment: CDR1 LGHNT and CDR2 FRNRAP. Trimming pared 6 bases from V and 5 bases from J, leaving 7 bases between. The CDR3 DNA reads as TGTGCTAGTGGGGAGTTATATGGCTACACCTTC. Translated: CASGELYGYTF.

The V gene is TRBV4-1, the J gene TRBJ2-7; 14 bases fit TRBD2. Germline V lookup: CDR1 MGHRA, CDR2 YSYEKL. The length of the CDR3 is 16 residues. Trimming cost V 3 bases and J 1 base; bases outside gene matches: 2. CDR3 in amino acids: CASSQGLAGASYEQYF. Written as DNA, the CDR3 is TGCGCCAGCAGCCAGGGACTAGCGGGGGCGTCCTACGAGCAGTACTTC.

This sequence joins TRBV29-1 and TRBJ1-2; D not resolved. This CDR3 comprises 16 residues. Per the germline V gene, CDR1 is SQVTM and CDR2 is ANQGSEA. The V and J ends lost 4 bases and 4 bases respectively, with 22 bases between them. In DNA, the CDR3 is TGCAGCGTTGCCGAGCAGGTGATATCCAGAACCTATGGCTACACCTTC. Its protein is CSVAEQVISRTYGYTF.

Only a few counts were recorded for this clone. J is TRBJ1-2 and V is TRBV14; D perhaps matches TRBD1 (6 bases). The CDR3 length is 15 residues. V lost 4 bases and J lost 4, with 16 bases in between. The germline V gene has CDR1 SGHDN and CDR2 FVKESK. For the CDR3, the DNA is TGTGCCAGCAGCCCGAGGAACGACAGGAGCTATGGCTACACCTTC. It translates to CASSPRNDRSYGYTF.

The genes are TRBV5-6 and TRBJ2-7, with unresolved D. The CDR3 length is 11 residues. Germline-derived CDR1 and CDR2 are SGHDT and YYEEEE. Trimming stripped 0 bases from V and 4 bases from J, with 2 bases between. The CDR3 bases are TGTGCCAGCAGCTTGGAGTACGAGCAGTACTTC. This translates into CASSLEYEQYF. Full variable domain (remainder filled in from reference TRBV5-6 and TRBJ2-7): DAGVTQSPTHLIKTRGQQVTLRCSPKSGHDTVSWYQQALGQGPQFIFQYYEEEERQRGNFPDRFSGHQFPNYSSELNVNALLLGDSALYLCASSLEYEQYFGPGTRLTVT.

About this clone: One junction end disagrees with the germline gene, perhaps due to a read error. CDR3: CAGSSLGQDQETQYF. The CDR3 DNA sequence: TGTGCCGGCAGTTCTCTGGGACAGGACCAAGAGACCCAGTACTTC. The V call is TRBV6-6, the J call TRBJ2-5; 8 nucleotides line up with TRBD1. There are 15 residues in the CDR3. Germline CDR1 reads MNHNY; CDR2 reads SVGAGI (reference sequence).

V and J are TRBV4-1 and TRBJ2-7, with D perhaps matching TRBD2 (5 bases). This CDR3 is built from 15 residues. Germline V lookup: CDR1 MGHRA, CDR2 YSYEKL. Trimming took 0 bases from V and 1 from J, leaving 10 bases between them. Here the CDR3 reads CASSQDHRGSYEQYF. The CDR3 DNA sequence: TGCGCCAGCAGCCAAGATCATCGGGGTTCCTACGAGCAGTACTTC.

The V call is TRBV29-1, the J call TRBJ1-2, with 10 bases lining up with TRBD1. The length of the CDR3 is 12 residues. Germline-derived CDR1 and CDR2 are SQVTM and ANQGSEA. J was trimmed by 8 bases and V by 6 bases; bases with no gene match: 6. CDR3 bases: TGCAGCGTCCTCGGGACAGGGGACGGCTACACCTTC. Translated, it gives CSVLGTGDGYTF.

The CDR3 is CAWSVRDRFTYEQYF. The CDR3 DNA follows: TGTGCCTGGAGTGTCCGGGACCGGTTCACCTACGAGCAGTACTTC. The chain couples TRBV30 to TRBJ2-7; D may match TRBD1 or TRBD2 (5 bases each). The germline V and J ends were trimmed by 0 bases and 2 bases, with 14 bases remaining between them. Germline V gene lookup returns CDR1 GTSNPN and CDR2 SVGIG (reference sequence). The CDR3 runs to 15 residues.

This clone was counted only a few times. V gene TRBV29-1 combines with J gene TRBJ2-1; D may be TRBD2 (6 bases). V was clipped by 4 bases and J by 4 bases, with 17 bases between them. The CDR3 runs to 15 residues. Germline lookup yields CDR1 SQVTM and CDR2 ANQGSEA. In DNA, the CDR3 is TGCAGCGTTGCGGGCAGGGAGGTCCGGTACAATGAGCAGTTCTTC. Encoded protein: CSVAGREVRYNEQFF.

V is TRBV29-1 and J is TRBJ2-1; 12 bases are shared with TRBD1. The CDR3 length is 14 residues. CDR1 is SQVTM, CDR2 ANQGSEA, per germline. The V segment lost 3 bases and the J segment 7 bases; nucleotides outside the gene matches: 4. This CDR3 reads CSVEGQGAWNEQFF. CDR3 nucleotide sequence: TGCAGCGTTGAGGGACAGGGGGCGTGGAATGAGCAGTTCTTC.

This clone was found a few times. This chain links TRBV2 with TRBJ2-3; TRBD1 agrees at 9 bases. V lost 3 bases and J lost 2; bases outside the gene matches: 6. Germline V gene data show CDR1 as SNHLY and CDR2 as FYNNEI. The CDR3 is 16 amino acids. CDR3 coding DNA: TGTGCCAGCAGTGAGGGGGACAGGGAAGCCACAGATACGCAGTATTTT. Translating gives CASSEGDREATDTQYF.

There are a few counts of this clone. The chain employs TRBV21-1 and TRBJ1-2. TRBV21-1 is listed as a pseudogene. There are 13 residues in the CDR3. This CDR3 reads CASSNPGEDGYTF. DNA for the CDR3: TGTGCCAGCAGCAACCCAGGGGAGGATGGCTACACCTTC.

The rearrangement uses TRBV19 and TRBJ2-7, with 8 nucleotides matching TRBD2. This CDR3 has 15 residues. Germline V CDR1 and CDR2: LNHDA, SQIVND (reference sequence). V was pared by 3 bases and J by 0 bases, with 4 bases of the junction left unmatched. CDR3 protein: CASSITSGGSYEQYF. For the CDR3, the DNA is TGTGCCAGTAGTATCACGAGCGGGGGCTCCTACGAGCAGTACTTC. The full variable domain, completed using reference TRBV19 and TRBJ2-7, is DGGITQSPKYLFRKEGQNVTLSCEQNLNHDAMYWYRQDPGQGLRLIYYSQIVNDFQKGDIAEGYSVSREKKESFPLTVTSAQKNPTAFYLCASSITSGGSYEQYFGPGTRLTVT.

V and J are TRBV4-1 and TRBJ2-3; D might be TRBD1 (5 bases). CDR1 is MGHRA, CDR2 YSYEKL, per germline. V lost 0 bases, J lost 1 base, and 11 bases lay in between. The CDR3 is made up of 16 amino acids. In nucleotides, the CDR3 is TGCGCCAGCAGCCAAGACAGGGCCCTGGGCACAGATACGCAGTATTTT. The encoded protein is CASSQDRALGTDTQYF.

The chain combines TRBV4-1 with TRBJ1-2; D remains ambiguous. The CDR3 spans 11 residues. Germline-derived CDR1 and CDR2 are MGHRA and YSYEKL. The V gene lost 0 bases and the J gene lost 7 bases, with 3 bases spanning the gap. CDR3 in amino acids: CASSQDRGYTF. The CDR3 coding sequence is TGCGCCAGCAGCCAAGATCGTGGCTACACCTTC.

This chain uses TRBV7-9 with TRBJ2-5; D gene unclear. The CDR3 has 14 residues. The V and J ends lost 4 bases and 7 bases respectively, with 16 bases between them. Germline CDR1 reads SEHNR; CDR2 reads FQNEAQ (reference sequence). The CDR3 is CASSSPISQRTQYF. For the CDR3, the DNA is TGTGCCAGCAGCTCTCCGATAAGCCAAAGGACCCAGTACTTC.

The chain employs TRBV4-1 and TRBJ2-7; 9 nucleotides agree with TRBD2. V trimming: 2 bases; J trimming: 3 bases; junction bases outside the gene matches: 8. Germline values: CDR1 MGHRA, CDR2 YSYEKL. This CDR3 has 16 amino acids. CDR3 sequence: CASSQRFSGGVYEQYF. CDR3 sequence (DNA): TGCGCCAGCAGCCAAAGATTTAGCGGGGGAGTCTACGAGCAGTACTTC.

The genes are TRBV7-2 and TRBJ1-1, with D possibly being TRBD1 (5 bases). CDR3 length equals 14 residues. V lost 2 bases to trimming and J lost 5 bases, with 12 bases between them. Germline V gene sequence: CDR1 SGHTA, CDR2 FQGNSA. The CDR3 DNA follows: TGTGCCAGCAGCTTAAATCAGGGTGAAACTGAAGCTTTCTTT. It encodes CASSLNQGETEAFF. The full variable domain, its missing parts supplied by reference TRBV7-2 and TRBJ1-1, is GAGVSQSPSNKVTEKGKDVELRCDPISGHTALYWYRQSLGQGLEFLIYFQGNSAPDKSGLPSDRFSAERTGGSVSTLTIQRTQQEDSAVYLCASSLNQGETEAFFGQGTRLTVV.

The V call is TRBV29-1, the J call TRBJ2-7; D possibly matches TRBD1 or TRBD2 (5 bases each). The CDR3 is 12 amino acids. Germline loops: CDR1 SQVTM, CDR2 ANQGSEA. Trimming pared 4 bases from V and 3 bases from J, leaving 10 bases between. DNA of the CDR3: TGCAGCGTTGTGAGGGGTCGCTACGAGCAGTACTTC. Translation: CSVVRGRYEQYF.

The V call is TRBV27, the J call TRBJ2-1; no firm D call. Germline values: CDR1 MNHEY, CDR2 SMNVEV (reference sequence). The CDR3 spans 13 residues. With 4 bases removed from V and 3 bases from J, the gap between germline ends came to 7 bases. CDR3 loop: CASSSRFYNEQFF. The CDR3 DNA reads TGTGCCAGCAGTTCTCGTTTCTACAATGAGCAGTTCTTC.

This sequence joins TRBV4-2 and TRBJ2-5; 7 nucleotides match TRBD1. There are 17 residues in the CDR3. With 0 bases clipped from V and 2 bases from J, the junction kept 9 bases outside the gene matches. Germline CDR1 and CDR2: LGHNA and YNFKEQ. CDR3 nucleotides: TGTGCCAGCAGCCAAGAGCCCACAGGGGTTGGACAAGAGACCCAGTACTTC. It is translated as CASSQEPTGVGQETQYF.

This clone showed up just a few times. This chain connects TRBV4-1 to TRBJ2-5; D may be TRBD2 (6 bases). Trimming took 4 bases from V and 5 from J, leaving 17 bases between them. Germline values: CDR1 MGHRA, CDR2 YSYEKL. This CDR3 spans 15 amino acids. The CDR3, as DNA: TGCGCCAGCAGCCCCATCTTCCCGGGGGAGGAGACCCAGTACTTC. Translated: CASSPIFPGEETQYF.

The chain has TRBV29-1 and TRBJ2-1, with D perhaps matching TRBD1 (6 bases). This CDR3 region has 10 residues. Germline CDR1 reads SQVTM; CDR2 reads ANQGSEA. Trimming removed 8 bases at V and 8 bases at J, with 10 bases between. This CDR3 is CSSGEYEQFF. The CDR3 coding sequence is TGCAGCTCAGGGGAATATGAGCAGTTCTTC.

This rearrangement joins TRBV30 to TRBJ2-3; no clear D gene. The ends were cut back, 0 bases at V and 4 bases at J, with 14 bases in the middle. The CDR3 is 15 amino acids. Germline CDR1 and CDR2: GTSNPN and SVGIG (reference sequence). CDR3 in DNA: TGTGCCTGGAGTGTAACCTGGCCCGGACCAGATACGCAGTATTTT. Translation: CAWSVTWPGPDTQYF.

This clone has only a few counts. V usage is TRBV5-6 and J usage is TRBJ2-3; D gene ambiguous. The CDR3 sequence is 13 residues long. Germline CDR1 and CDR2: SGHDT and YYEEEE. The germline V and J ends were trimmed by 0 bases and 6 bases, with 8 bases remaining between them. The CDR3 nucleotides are TGTGCCAGCAGCTTGGGAATAGGGGATACGCAGTATTTT. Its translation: CASSLGIGDTQYF.